The entry below gives a single T cell receptor beta chain sequence along with its context. Its recognized antigen is unknown. Qualities for individual bases were not recorded, and no much larger clone is one base off. The data belong to a study of T cell responses to AZD1222 COVID-19 vaccine (dated by TCRdb to about 2021). Regarding the research as a whole: Because spike-specific TCR depth and breadth did not differ between the two schedules, AZD1222 recipients who got a second dose at roughly 4 weeks were pooled with those who got a second dose at roughly 12 weeks. TCR sequencing covered roughly 230 trial participants: some 210 given two doses of AZD1222 and approximately 26 given two doses of MenACWY control vaccine. Trial participants were enrolled into age subgroups of 18-55, 56-69 and 70-plus years, which contained roughly 150, 30 and 60 TCR-sequenced participants, respectively. Overall study results and their limits: Epitopes outside the regions mutated in the B.1.351 and B.1.1.7 variants were reportedly recognized by nearly half of the unique spike-specific TCRs. Most participants were white British and females outnumbered males, and the authors suggested that clonal diversity may have been underestimated. The vaccine-associated CD4 TCRs covered the entire spike protein, and the dominant responses fell in regions 160-218 and 743-854. The 56-69-year group was small, and its depth increase did not reach significance, likely because of low power. Because no samples from the day 14 peak response were available, repertoires could be characterized only after the peak T cell response. A significant rise in spike-specific TCR breadth and depth was observed after two AZD1222 doses relative to day 0 and relative to MenACWY recipients. Conclusions about previously exposed vaccinees were limited because only six AZD1222 recipients were SARS-CoV-2 seropositive at baseline.

The germline V gene (reference sequence) provides CDR1 LGHDT and CDR2 YNNKEL. Trimming at the junction amounts to 3 bases on V and 4 bases on J, and the germline ends lie 12 bases apart. The CDR3 goes from the cysteine to the phenylalanine over 14 residues. Just CDR3 DNA is preserved here, 42 bases in frame from base 1. The CDR3 regions of human TCRbeta chains were analyzed by immunosequencing. From the authors' description of their analysis: Repertoire TCRs were matched against a reference library of SARS-CoV-2-specific TCRs generated with the MIRA antigen-specificity platform. Breadth was defined as the fraction of unique TCRs that were SARS-CoV-2-associated, and depth was defined as the fraction of total T cells that were SARS-CoV-2-associated. Each spike-specific TCR was assigned to its reactive spike region and to a CD4 or CD8 class using the MIRA data. Log10-transformed breadth and depth values were compared by one-way ANOVA with Sidak's multiple comparisons tests. The table was pulled from immuneACCESS by TCRdb, which kept in-frame rearrangements only. Such tables lose some clones; where checked, under half of the loss comes from unresolved V genes, and the rest has no known cause. V and J calls and clone size follow that table, whereas D and trimming were derived from the DNA. The sample includes about 120,000 clones, with roughly 90% observed a single time. Less than 4% of the sample belongs to the ten largest clones.

Sample time point, as interpreted from the label and publication: baseline before first vaccination. Samples from vaccinated people were obtained from the UK trials COV001 and COV002, which included a single-blind randomized controlled phase 2/3 trial of AZD1222 (ChAdOx1 nCoV-19) in healthy adults. For TCRbeta chain sequencing, PBMC samples were collected from trial participants at day 0 and at day 28 after the second dose. Rearrangement joined TRBV3-1 (or the pseudogene TRBV3-2) to TRBJ1-1; no D gene can be assigned with confidence. This TCR came from an adult in good health. The sample consisted of peripheral blood, taken on day 0 of AZD1222 vaccination. The CDR3 loop reads CASSQYGSGTEAFF. The base sequence is TGTGCCAGCAGCCAGTACGGCTCGGGCACTGAAGCTTTCTTT.